This passage covers 23 T cell receptor beta chains from one sample sequenced in a study of CD8 T cells in Susac syndrome. RNA in amounts of roughly 0.5 to 1 ug was reverse transcribed with random hexamers. TCRdb fed the immunoSEQ multiplex PCR reads into MiXCR, producing one record per CDR3 protein. The table records 120,000 to 150,000 distinct CDR3 sequences, approximately 93% of them present only once. The sequenced material came from CD4+ T cells from PBMCs. All receptors come from a human donor in good health.

V usage is TRBV13 and J usage is TRBJ1-2; the D is unclear. The CDR3 is made up of 14 amino acids. CDR1 is PRHDT and CDR2 is FYEKMQ in the germline V gene (reference sequence). Trimming stripped 0 bases from V and 5 bases from J, with 10 bases between. CDR3 DNA sequence: TGTGCCAGCAGCTTAGGGGAGTCCCTTTATGGCTACACCTTC. It encodes CASSLGESLYGYTF.

Written as DNA, the CDR3 is TGTGCCAGCAGCACTAACGGGGCTCAAGAGACCCAGTACTTC. The encoded protein is CASSTNGAQETQYF. This chain joins TRBV6-1 and TRBJ2-5; TRBD1 or TRBD2 may be the D gene (5 bases each). The germline V gene encodes CDR1 MNHNS and CDR2 SASEGT. The germline V and J ends were trimmed by 6 bases and 2 bases, with 13 bases remaining between them. This CDR3 region has 14 residues.

The rearrangement joins TRBV28 to TRBJ2-6; D unclear. Germline CDR1 reads MDHEN; CDR2 reads SYDVKM. V lost 2 bases, J lost 3 bases, and 5 bases lay in between. The CDR3 length is 14 residues. In nucleotides, the CDR3 is TGTGCCAGCAGTTTAAATCGTGGGGCCAACGTCCTGACTTTC. Translation: CASSLNRGANVLTF.

The chain has TRBV20-1 and TRBJ2-7; 14 nucleotides line up with TRBD2. The CDR3 loop spans 16 amino acids. The J segment lost 4 bases and the V segment lost 0 bases, leaving 5 bases of the junction unmatched. Germline V gene sequence: CDR1 DFQATT, CDR2 SNEGSKA (reference sequence). Written as DNA, the CDR3 is TGCAGTGCTAGAGACGGGACTAGCGGGAGTTCGTACGAGCAGTACTTC. It specifies CSARDGTSGSSYEQYF.

V and J are TRBV18 and TRBJ2-5; perhaps D is TRBD1 or TRBD2 (5 bases each). V was trimmed by 3 bases and J by 4 bases, leaving 15 bases between them. Germline V gene data show CDR1 as KGHSH and CDR2 as LQKENI. This CDR3 comprises 15 residues. The CDR3, as DNA: TGTGCCAGCTCACCGGGGACCCCCAGGATAGAGACCCAGTACTTC. Translation: CASSPGTPRIETQYF.

As DNA, the CDR3 is TGCGCCAGCAGCTTTGGGGACAAGACCTACGAGCAGTACTTC. It translates to CASSFGDKTYEQYF. This chain connects TRBV5-1 to TRBJ2-7; D possibly corresponds to TRBD1 (6 bases). The CDR3 is 14 residues long. V was clipped by 2 bases and J by 2 bases, with 11 bases between them. Germline assignment: CDR1 SGHRS and CDR2 YFSETQ.

The chain uses TRBV6-6 and TRBJ2-3; D may be TRBD1 (5 bases). The CDR3 sequence is 12 residues long. Trimming left V 8 bases short and J 7 bases short, with 13 bases between. Germline V gene data show CDR1 as MNHNY and CDR2 as SVGAGI (reference sequence). The CDR3 bases are TGTGCCAGCGCACATCAGGGAAATACGCAGTATTTT. Translated: CASAHQGNTQYF.

The chain has TRBV11-2 and TRBJ2-1; D unresolved. Germline loops: CDR1 SGHAT, CDR2 FQNNGV. V lost 4 bases and J lost 7, with 8 bases in between. The CDR3 is 12 amino acids. As DNA, the CDR3 is TGTGCCAGCAGCTCTAATTGGAATGAGCAGTTCTTC. This gives the protein CASSSNWNEQFF.

The chain employs TRBV2 and TRBJ2-3; tentatively, D is TRBD1 (5 bases). The CDR3 runs to 14 residues. Between the trimmed V and J ends, which lost 5 bases and 0 bases, there was a span of 9 bases. Germline lookup yields CDR1 SNHLY and CDR2 FYNNEI. The chain's CDR3 is CASSSRQSTDTQYF. CDR3 coding DNA: TGTGCCAGCAGTTCCCGACAGAGCACAGATACGCAGTATTTT.

This chain links TRBV28 with TRBJ2-5; D unclear. The CDR3 is 15 amino acids. V lost 2 bases and J lost 1, with 11 bases in between. Germline V lookup: CDR1 MDHEN, CDR2 SYDVKM. CDR3: CASSLDRYSQETQYF. The CDR3 DNA sequence: TGTGCCAGCAGTTTAGATCGGTACAGCCAAGAGACCCAGTACTTC.

The chain carries TRBV7-9 and TRBJ1-1; 8 positions match TRBD1. This CDR3 is built from 15 residues. The germline CDR1 and CDR2 sequences are SEHNR and FQNEAQ (reference sequence). Unmatched junction bases numbered 8, after V lost 4 bases and J lost 4 bases. This CDR3 reads CASSSWTGYITEAFF. DNA for the CDR3: TGTGCCAGCAGCTCCTGGACAGGGTATATCACTGAAGCTTTCTTT.

V is TRBV30 and J is TRBJ1-5; no clear D. The V end lost 1 base, the J end lost 4 bases, and 14 bases lay between the germline ends. The germline V gene encodes CDR1 GTSNPN and CDR2 SVGIG (reference sequence). The CDR3 sequence is 15 residues long. The CDR3 region is CAWSEGVFGNQPQHF. CDR3 sequence (DNA): TGTGCCTGGAGTGAGGGAGTTTTCGGAAATCAGCCCCAGCATTTT.

The chain is built from TRBV12-3 or TRBV12-4 and TRBJ2-1; D may be TRBD2 (5 bases). This CDR3 region has 12 residues. The V gene lost 5 bases and the J gene lost 5 bases, with 7 bases spanning the gap. The CDR3 coding sequence is TGTGCCAGCAGTCGGGGAAACAATGAGCAGTTCTTC. Protein sequence: CASSRGNNEQFF.

V usage is TRBV19 and J usage is TRBJ2-5, with 11 bases lining up with TRBD1. The ends lost 4 bases at V and 4 bases at J; junction bases unmatched: 2. The V gene's germline CDR1 is LNHDA and CDR2 SQIVND (reference sequence). There are 14 residues in the CDR3. DNA of the CDR3: TGTGCCAGTAGTACGGACAGGGGGCGAGAGACCCAGTACTTC. Encoded protein: CASSTDRGRETQYF.

This clonotype was observed a single time. As DNA, the CDR3 is TGTGCCAGCAGACGTAGCGGGGGGAGCTCCTACGAGCAGTACTTC. This codes for CASRRSGGSSYEQYF. The chain is built from TRBV28 and TRBJ2-7; 10 bases match TRBD2. Germline CDR1 is MDHEN and CDR2 is SYDVKM. There are 15 residues in the CDR3. The V and J ends lost 6 bases and 0 bases, in that order; junction bases with no gene match: 5.

V and J are TRBV7-9 and TRBJ2-2, with D possibly being TRBD2 (5 bases). V lost 2 bases and J lost 3, with 10 bases in between. The CDR3 length is 15 residues. Germline-derived CDR1 and CDR2 are SEHNR and FQNEAQ (reference sequence). The CDR3 spells CASSLYSVDTGELFF. The CDR3 bases are TGTGCCAGCAGCTTATATAGCGTAGACACCGGGGAGCTGTTTTTT.

V gene TRBV27 combines with J gene TRBJ2-7, with 11 bases aligning to TRBD1. Germline CDR1 is MNHEY and CDR2 is SMNVEV (reference sequence). V lost 4 bases and J lost 2; bases outside the gene matches: 4. The CDR3 is 15 residues long. The CDR3 coding sequence is TGTGCCAGCAGTTCCGGGACAGGGGGTACCTACGAGCAGTACTTC. Translation gives CASSSGTGGTYEQYF.

The CDR3 region has the DNA TGTGCCAGCAGCCAACAACCCGGGGGGGGCTCCACAGATACGCAGTATTTT. Amino acid sequence: CASSQQPGGGSTDTQYF. The V call is TRBV3-1, the J call TRBJ2-3; 8 nucleotides align to TRBD2. Germline CDR1 LGHDT, CDR2 YNNKEL (reference sequence). This CDR3 contains 17 residues. The V and J ends lost 2 bases and 2 bases, in that order; junction bases with no gene match: 9.

The rearrangement joins TRBV30 to TRBJ1-5; D is unresolved. This CDR3 is built from 14 residues. Germline-derived CDR1 and CDR2 are GTSNPN and SVGIG (reference sequence). V was trimmed by 5 bases and J by 6 bases, leaving 17 bases between them. Here the CDR3 reads CAWAPLRGGQPQHF. The CDR3 DNA reads TGTGCCTGGGCACCGCTTCGGGGTGGTCAGCCCCAGCATTTT.

The chain employs TRBV5-4 and TRBJ2-7; no reliable D call. The CDR3 extends over 13 amino acids. The germline gives CDR1 SGHNT, CDR2 YYREEE (reference sequence). V dropped 0 bases and J dropped 3 bases, with 7 bases sitting between them. The CDR3: CASSLDGVYEQYF. Here the CDR3 DNA reads TGTGCCAGCAGCTTGGACGGAGTCTACGAGCAGTACTTC.

The rearrangement uses TRBV5-6 and TRBJ2-5; D may be TRBD1 (6 bases). Trimming removed 0 bases at V and 3 bases at J, with 9 bases between. Germline values: CDR1 SGHDT, CDR2 YYEEEE. This CDR3 has 14 residues. In DNA, the CDR3 is TGTGCCAGCAGCTTGGGGACAGCCGAAGAGACCCAGTACTTC. Its translation is CASSLGTAEETQYF.

The CDR3, as DNA: TGTGCCAGCAGTTTCAAATTTGGGCCCTCCAGAGCCGGGGAGCTGTTTTTT. Protein: CASSFKFGPSRAGELFF. This chain connects TRBV12-3 or TRBV12-4 to TRBJ2-2; D is undetermined. CDR3 size: 17 residues. V was pared by 3 bases and J by 6 bases, with 20 bases between.

The chain has TRBV3-1 and TRBJ2-7, with D possibly matching TRBD1 (5 bases). The CDR3 loop spans 13 amino acids. Germline CDR1 is LGHDT and CDR2 is YNNKEL (reference sequence). Trimming shortened V by 0 bases and J by 6 bases, and 9 bases separated the two germline ends. The CDR3 sequence: CASSQDRTPEQYF. The CDR3 DNA follows: TGTGCCAGCAGCCAAGATCGGACACCCGAGCAGTACTTC.